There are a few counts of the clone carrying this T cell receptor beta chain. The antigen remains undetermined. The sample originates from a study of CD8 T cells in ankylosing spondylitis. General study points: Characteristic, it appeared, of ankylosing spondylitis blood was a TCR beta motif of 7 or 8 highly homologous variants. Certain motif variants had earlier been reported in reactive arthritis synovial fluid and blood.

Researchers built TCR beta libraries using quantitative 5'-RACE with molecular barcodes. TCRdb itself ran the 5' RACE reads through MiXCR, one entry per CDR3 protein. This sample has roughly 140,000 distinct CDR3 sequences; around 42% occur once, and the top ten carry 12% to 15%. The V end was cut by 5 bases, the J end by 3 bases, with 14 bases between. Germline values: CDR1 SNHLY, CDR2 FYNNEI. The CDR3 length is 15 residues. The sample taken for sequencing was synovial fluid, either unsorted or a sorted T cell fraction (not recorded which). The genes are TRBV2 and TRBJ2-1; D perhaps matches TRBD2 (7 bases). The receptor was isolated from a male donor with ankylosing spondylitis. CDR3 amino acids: CASSQRGGVYNEQFF. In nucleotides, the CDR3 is TGTGCCAGCAGTCAACGAGGGGGGGTCTACAATGAGCAGTTCTTC.